Following are 19 T cell receptor beta chains from one sample sequenced in a study of blood T cell repertoires in COVID-19. Assay: immunoSEQ multiplex PCR; the TCRdb copy retains only in-frame clones and omits some. The repertoire includes 250,000 or so clones, approximately 90% of them detected once, and 4.1% sits in the top ten. Sequenced material: PBMCs or T cells enriched from blood (not recorded which). All receptors derive from a woman in her 30s with acute COVID-19.

The J gene is TRBJ2-1, the V gene TRBV19, with 8 bases identical to TRBD2. Germline CDR1 LNHDA, CDR2 SQIVND (reference sequence). This CDR3 spans 16 amino acids. Trimming at V came to 6 bases and at J to 6 bases, leaving 13 bases not matched to a gene. The chain's CDR3 is CASRDRGGEASNEQFF. DNA of the CDR3: TGTGCCAGTAGGGATCGGGGGGGGGAGGCAAGCAATGAGCAGTTCTTC. The full variable domain, in which reference TRBV19 and TRBJ2-1 provide the parts outside the CDR3, is DGGITQSPKYLFRKEGQNVTLSCEQNLNHDAMYWYRQDPGQGLRLIYYSQIVNDFQKGDIAEGYSVSREKKESFPLTVTSAQKNPTAFYLCASRDRGGEASNEQFFGPGTRLTVL.

V usage is TRBV7-3 and J usage is TRBJ2-1; tentatively, D is TRBD1 (6 bases). The CDR3 length is 14 residues. The germline V and J ends were trimmed by 0 bases and 6 bases, with 9 bases remaining between them. CDR1 is SGHTA, CDR2 FQGTGA, per germline. CDR3 DNA sequence: TGTGCCAGCAGCTTAACCCAACAGGGCAATGAGCAGTTCTTC. It specifies CASSLTQQGNEQFF.

Only one count was recorded for this clone. This chain uses TRBV7-3 with TRBJ2-1, with 7 nucleotides matching TRBD1. The CDR3 has 18 residues. V lost 0 bases and J lost 5; bases outside the gene matches: 13. Germline-derived CDR1 and CDR2 are SGHTA and FQGTGA. The CDR3 DNA follows: TGTGCCAGCAGCTTAACGTATAGGGGGCAAGATTTCAACAATGAGCAGTTCTTC. Its protein product is CASSLTYRGQDFNNEQFF. The complete variable domain, with remaining parts taken from reference TRBV7-3 and TRBJ2-1, reads GAGVSQTPSNKVTEKGKYVELRCDPISGHTALYWYRQSLGQGPEFLIYFQGTGAADDSGLPNDRFFAVRPEGSVSTLKIQRTERGDSAVYLCASSLTYRGQDFNNEQFFGPGTRLTVL.

V gene TRBV4-1 combines with J gene TRBJ1-2; 7 bases map to TRBD1. CDR1 is MGHRA and CDR2 is YSYEKL in the germline V gene. This CDR3 has 17 residues. Trimming at V came to 0 bases and at J to 1 base, leaving 8 bases not matched to a gene. The CDR3 region has the DNA TGCGCCAGCAGCCAAGATACTCGGGACAGAAATAACTATGGCTACACCTTC. It is translated as CASSQDTRDRNNYGYTF.

The chain recombines TRBV25-1 with TRBJ2-3, with D possibly TRBD2 on 6 matching bases. Germline V gene data show CDR1 as MGHDK and CDR2 as SYGVNS. The ends were cut back, 3 bases at V and 0 bases at J, with 19 bases in the middle. The CDR3 is 18 residues long. CDR3 DNA sequence: TGTGCCAGCAGTGACTCGGCCGGGGGAGCCACTAGCACAGATACGCAGTATTTT. It encodes CASSDSAGGATSTDTQYF.

This chain links TRBV18 with TRBJ1-2; D remains unclear. The CDR3 consists of 15 residues. The V and J ends lost 2 bases and 3 bases respectively, with 13 bases between them. Germline V gives CDR1 KGHSH, CDR2 LQKENI. Written as DNA, the CDR3 is TGTGCCAGCTCACCAGTCCCAGAGGGCTACTATGGCTACACCTTC. This codes for CASSPVPEGYYGYTF.

The rearrangement joins TRBV2 to TRBJ2-3, with 8 nucleotides matching TRBD1. Germline-derived CDR1 and CDR2 are SNHLY and FYNNEI. V shed 2 bases, J shed 1 base, and the junction held 2 bases outside the gene matches. The CDR3 is 15 amino acids. The DNA for the CDR3 is TGTGCCAGCAGTGAACAGGGGGCTGGCACAGATACGCAGTATTTT. Its protein is CASSEQGAGTDTQYF.

The rearrangement joins TRBV10-1 to TRBJ2-3; 10 bases are a match to TRBD2. Trimming cost V 2 bases and J 9 bases; bases outside gene matches: 2. The CDR3 spans 13 residues. CDR1 is WNHNN and CDR2 is SYGVQD in the germline V gene (reference sequence). The CDR3 region is CASSESGRETQYF. The CDR3 nucleotides are TGCGCCAGCAGTGAGAGCGGGAGGGAGACGCAGTATTTT.

The chain employs TRBV3-1 (or the pseudogene TRBV3-2) and TRBJ2-3; perhaps TRBD1 as D (5 bases). Germline CDR1 LGHDT, CDR2 YNNKEL (reference sequence). CDR3 length: 15 residues. The V gene lost 1 base and the J gene lost 5 bases, with 13 bases spanning the gap. CDR3 protein: CASSQGGSSQDTQYF. The CDR3 DNA sequence: TGTGCCAGCAGCCAAGGGGGCAGCAGCCAAGATACGCAGTATTTT.

The chain couples TRBV7-2 to TRBJ2-7; TRBD1 matches 7 bases. V shed 5 bases and J 7 bases; nucleotides not matched to a gene: 14. Germline assignment: CDR1 SGHTA and CDR2 FQGNSA. The CDR3 is made up of 15 amino acids. The CDR3 DNA is TGTGCCAGCAGCAAAGTATGGGACAGTGGGTTAGAGCAGTACTTC. Translating it yields CASSKVWDSGLEQYF.

J is TRBJ2-3 and V is TRBV6-1; D is unresolved. Germline V CDR1 and CDR2: MNHNS, SASEGT. V was trimmed by 2 bases and J by 6 bases, leaving 12 bases between them. This CDR3 contains 14 residues. Here the CDR3 reads CASSELSSPDTQYF. CDR3 DNA: TGTGCCAGCAGTGAACTCTCCTCCCCCGATACGCAGTATTTT.

The chain recombines TRBV3-1 (or the pseudogene TRBV3-2) with TRBJ2-3, with D possibly being TRBD2 (6 bases). The CDR3 extends over 15 amino acids. The V gene lost 0 bases and the J gene lost 13 bases, with 20 bases spanning the gap. Germline CDR1 LGHDT, CDR2 YNNKEL (reference sequence). The CDR3 loop reads CASSQDVAVPSREYF. In DNA form, the CDR3 reads TGTGCCAGCAGCCAAGATGTAGCGGTCCCATCGCGTGAGTATTTT.

The V call is TRBV10-3, the J call TRBJ2-6, with D maybe TRBD1 (6 bases). Deletions cut 6 bases from V and 3 bases from J, with 12 bases between. The CDR3 loop spans 15 amino acids. Germline loops: CDR1 ENHRY, CDR2 SYGVKD. CDR3 bases: TGTGCCATCAGGCCCACAGGGAATGGGGCCAACGTCCTGACTTTC. It specifies CAIRPTGNGANVLTF.

CDR3 DNA sequence: TGTGCCAGCAGCGGGGGGACTAGCCGGACCTACGAGCAGTACTTC. Amino acids: CASSGGTSRTYEQYF. This chain joins TRBV9 and TRBJ2-7; 9 positions match TRBD2. The ends lost 3 bases at V and 2 bases at J; junction bases unmatched: 6. There are 15 residues in the CDR3. CDR1 and CDR2 (germline): SGDLS, YYNGEE.

This sequence joins TRBV5-1 and TRBJ2-1; 9 nucleotides line up with TRBD2. Germline V gene lookup returns CDR1 SGHRS and CDR2 YFSETQ. The CDR3 is 14 residues long. The J segment lost 6 bases and the V segment lost 3 bases, leaving 4 bases of the junction unmatched. The CDR3 nucleotides are TGCGCCAGCAGCTCCAAGCGGGGGGTCAATGAGCAGTTCTTC. Protein product: CASSSKRGVNEQFF.

This clone was picked up one time. V is TRBV6-5 and J is TRBJ1-5, with D perhaps TRBD1 (6 bases). CDR3 length: 16 amino acids. The V gene's germline CDR1 is MNHEY and CDR2 SVGAGI. The V end was cut by 3 bases, the J end by 3 bases, with 15 bases between. This chain's CDR3 is CASSYRRDIPNQPQHF. The CDR3 DNA reads as TGTGCCAGCAGTTATCGCCGGGACATCCCCAATCAGCCCCAGCATTTT.

This clone was picked up a small number of times. The rearrangement joins TRBV15 to TRBJ1-2; a possible D gene is TRBD1 (6 bases). The germline gives CDR1 LNHNV, CDR2 YYDKDF (reference sequence). The V gene lost 0 bases and the J gene lost 5 bases, with 10 bases spanning the gap. The CDR3 extends over 14 amino acids. As DNA, the CDR3 is TGTGCCACCAGCAGAGATCGCAGGGGATATGGCTACACCTTC. Residues: CATSRDRRGYGYTF.

The chain links TRBV4-1 to TRBJ1-5; D uncertain. Per germline, CDR1 MGHRA and CDR2 YSYEKL. This CDR3 has 17 residues. V lost 2 bases, J lost 3 bases, and 17 bases lay in between. As DNA, the CDR3 is TGCGCCAGCAGCCAACAAGGAGGAGGGAACAACAATCAGCCCCAGCATTTT. Translation: CASSQQGGGNNNQPQHF.

This clone came up once. This rearrangement joins TRBV28 to TRBJ1-2, with no clear D. V shed 6 bases and J shed 5 bases, with 10 bases lying between them. Germline-derived CDR1 and CDR2 are MDHEN and SYDVKM. This CDR3 contains 12 residues. The CDR3 region is CASRPSGYGYTF. CDR3 in DNA: TGTGCCAGCAGGCCCTCGGGGTATGGCTACACCTTC.